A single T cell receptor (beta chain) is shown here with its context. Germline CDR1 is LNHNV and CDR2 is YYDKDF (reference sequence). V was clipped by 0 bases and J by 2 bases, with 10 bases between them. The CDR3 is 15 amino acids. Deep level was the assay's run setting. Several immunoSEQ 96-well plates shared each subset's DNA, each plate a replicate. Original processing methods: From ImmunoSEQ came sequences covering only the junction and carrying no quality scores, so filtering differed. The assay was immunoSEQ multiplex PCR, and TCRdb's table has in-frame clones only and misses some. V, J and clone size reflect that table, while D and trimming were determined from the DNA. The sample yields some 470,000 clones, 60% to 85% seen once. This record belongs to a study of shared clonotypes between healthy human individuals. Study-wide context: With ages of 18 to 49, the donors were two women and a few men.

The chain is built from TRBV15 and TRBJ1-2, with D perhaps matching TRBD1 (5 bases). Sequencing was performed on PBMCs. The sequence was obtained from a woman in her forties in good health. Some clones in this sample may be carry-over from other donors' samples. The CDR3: CATSRDLGLNYGYTF. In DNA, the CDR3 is TGTGCCACCAGCAGAGATCTGGGGCTGAACTATGGCTACACCTTC. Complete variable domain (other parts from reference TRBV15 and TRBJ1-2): DAMVIQNPRYQVTQFGKPVTLSCSQTLNHNVMYWYQQKSSQAPKLLFHYYDKDFNNEADTPDNFQSRRPNTSFCFLDIRSPGLGDTAMYLCATSRDLGLNYGYTFGSGTRLTVV.